Only a few counts were recorded for the clone carrying this TCR beta chain. This entry belongs to a study of T-cell memory formation after mild COVID-19. Trimming left V 3 bases short and J 0 bases short, with 12 bases between. This CDR3 region has 15 residues. Germline lookup yields CDR1 LGHNA and CDR2 YSLEER. TCRdb re-called the 5' RACE reads through MiXCR, storing one row per CDR3 protein. This repertoire shows about 290,000 distinct CDR3 sequences, approximately 15% found once; its top ten account for 22%. The J gene is TRBJ2-7, the V gene TRBV4-3; D tentatively fits TRBD1 or TRBD2 (6 bases each). Sample: PBMCs or a T cell subset sorted from them (not recorded which). The clonotype comes from a man between 18 and 29 years old who had mild COVID-19 (a few samples of this study predate the infection). Cell type and time point are not known. CDR3 sequence: CASSQSGGNSYEQYF. The CDR3 region has the DNA TGCGCCAGCAGCCAGTCCGGGGGCAACTCCTACGAGCAGTACTTC.